The next 21 T cell receptor beta chains were all read from a single sample in a study of blood T cell repertoires in COVID-19. The table came from immunoSEQ multiplex PCR; TCRdb's copy has only in-frame clones and leaves some out. The sample yields 300,000 to 400,000 clones, 85% seen once. The sample consisted of peripheral blood. All receptors come from a human donor in a cohort sampled during active COVID-19.

The V gene is TRBV27, the J gene TRBJ1-1; 7 bases are shared with TRBD1. Germline V lookup: CDR1 MNHEY, CDR2 SMNVEV (reference sequence). The ends lost 5 bases at V and 6 bases at J; junction bases unmatched: 6. The CDR3 contains 13 residues. The CDR3 region has the DNA TGTGCCAGCAGTAACAGGGGTTACCCTGAAGCTTTCTTT. Translation: CASSNRGYPEAFF.

With respect to this clone: One junction end does not reproduce the germline sequence, and a read error may be involved. V and J are TRBV7-2 and TRBJ2-1; the match to TRBD2 covers 13 bases. Germline V gene lookup returns CDR1 SGHTA and CDR2 FQGNSA. CDR3 length: 15 amino acids. DNA of the CDR3: TGTGCCAGCAGCTTAGCCAGACTAGCGGGGGGCCCCCCAGTCTTC. Its protein product is CASSLARLAGGPPVF.

V usage is TRBV18 and J usage is TRBJ1-5; D unresolved. There are 17 residues in the CDR3. V lost 3 bases and J 0 bases, leaving 15 bases between the germline ends. Per the germline V gene, CDR1 is KGHSH and CDR2 is LQKENI. The CDR3 loop reads CASSPGVYRGSNQPQHF. CDR3 in DNA: TGTGCCAGCTCACCGGGAGTTTATCGGGGTAGCAATCAGCCCCAGCATTTT.

V usage is TRBV21-1 and J usage is TRBJ1-1; the table's D gene call, TRBD1, was not cross checked with the DNA. TRBV21-1 corresponds to a pseudogene. This CDR3 is 10 amino acids long. CDR3 amino acids: CASSKGQGRF. DNA for the CDR3: TGTGCCAGCAGCAAGGGGCAGGGCCGTTTT.

This chain connects TRBV7-3 to TRBJ2-5; 7 bases align to TRBD1. The ends lost 5 bases at V and 4 bases at J; junction bases unmatched: 10. This CDR3 is built from 15 residues. Germline V CDR1 and CDR2: SGHTA, FQGTGA. The CDR3 is CASSPLKGGLETQYF. In nucleotides, the CDR3 is TGTGCCAGCAGCCCACTAAAAGGGGGCCTAGAGACCCAGTACTTC. The full variable domain, rest sourced from reference TRBV7-3 and TRBJ2-5, is GAGVSQTPSNKVTEKGKYVELRCDPISGHTALYWYRQSLGQGPEFLIYFQGTGAADDSGLPNDRFFAVRPEGSVSTLKIQRTERGDSAVYLCASSPLKGGLETQYFGPGTRLLVL.

This clone was detected a few times. The chain has TRBV23-1 and TRBJ2-1; 14 bases line up with TRBD2. TRBV23-1 is filed as an ORF, its function uncertain. The CDR3 is 18 amino acids. V lost 3 bases and J lost 2; bases outside the gene matches: 6. The CDR3 bases are TGCGCCAGCAGTCATCGGACTAGCGGGGGGCCCACCTACAATGAGCAGTTCTTC. Its translation: CASSHRTSGGPTYNEQFF.

The CDR3 DNA reads as TGTGCCAGAAGCATCTCCTGGACAGGGAGAACCGGGGAGCTGTTTTTT. Residues: CARSISWTGRTGELFF. The V call is TRBV5-3, the J call TRBJ2-2; 8 bases align to TRBD1. TRBV5-3 is marked as an open reading frame, function uncertain. There are 16 residues in the CDR3. V trimming: 4 bases; J trimming: 5 bases; junction bases outside the gene matches: 10.

This clone was detected only once. The chain combines TRBV30 with TRBJ2-3; D is ambiguous. The CDR3 runs 13 residues. V was cut by 4 bases and J by 4 bases, with 12 bases left in between. CDR1 is GTSNPN, CDR2 SVGIG, per germline (reference sequence). The CDR3: CAWTLSGPDTQYF. The CDR3 DNA sequence: TGTGCCTGGACTCTCTCTGGGCCAGATACGCAGTATTTT.

The V call is TRBV5-1, the J call TRBJ1-1; D perhaps matches TRBD1 (6 bases). CDR1 SGHRS and CDR2 YFSETQ come from the germline V gene. V shed 4 bases and J shed 8 bases, with 9 bases lying between them. This CDR3 region has 11 residues. The CDR3 DNA is TGCGCCAGCAGCGCCGGACAGGAAGCTTTCTTT. This encodes CASSAGQEAFF. Drawing the rest from reference TRBV5-1 and TRBJ1-1, the complete variable domain is KAGVTQTPRYLIKTRGQQVTLSCSPISGHRSVSWYQQTPGQGLQFLFEYFSETQRNKGNFPGRFSGRQFSNSRSEMNVSTLELGDSALYLCASSAGQEAFFGQGTRLTVV.

This chain joins TRBV21-1 and TRBJ2-3; no check of the table's D call, TRBD2, against the DNA was made. TRBV21-1 is reported as a pseudogene. The CDR3 extends over 16 amino acids. CDR3 sequence (DNA): TGTGCCAGCAGCAAAGAAGAGCGGGGGGGCCTAGATACGCAGTATTTT. It specifies CASSKEERGGLDTQYF.

The chain couples TRBV30 to TRBJ2-3, with 10 bases identical to TRBD1. J was trimmed by 8 bases and V by 4 bases; bases with no gene match: 9. Germline CDR1 and CDR2: GTSNPN and SVGIG (reference sequence). The CDR3 spans 14 residues. CDR3 loop: CAWNPGQGKVTQYF. The CDR3, as DNA: TGTGCCTGGAATCCGGGACAGGGGAAAGTTACGCAGTATTTT.

The CDR3 sequence is CASGPSSGTDGYTF. The CDR3 bases are TGTGCCAGCGGACCCTCGAGCGGGACTGATGGCTACACCTTC. The gene calls are TRBV7-9 and TRBJ1-2; a weak D match, TRBD1 (5 bases). CDR3 length: 14 amino acids. The ends were cut back, 8 bases at V and 6 bases at J, with 19 bases in the middle. Germline CDR1 is SEHNR and CDR2 is FQNEAQ (reference sequence).

This rearrangement joins TRBV4-1 to TRBJ2-3; D might be TRBD2 (5 bases). The CDR3 has 14 amino acids. CDR1 and CDR2 (germline): MGHRA, YSYEKL. Trimming took off 1 base at V and 6 bases at J, with 11 bases between the two ends. DNA of the CDR3: TGCGCCAGCAGCCAAGCGGCGGGTAGGGATACGCAGTATTTT. Amino acids: CASSQAAGRDTQYF.

V gene TRBV9 combines with J gene TRBJ2-1, with D possibly being TRBD1 (5 bases). CDR1 is SGDLS and CDR2 is YYNGEE in the germline V gene. CDR3 size: 16 residues. Trimming shortened V by 4 bases and J by 0 bases, and 14 bases separated the two germline ends. This CDR3 reads CASSPRQPSSYNEQFF. The CDR3 nucleotides read TGTGCCAGCAGCCCAAGACAGCCGAGCTCCTACAATGAGCAGTTCTTC.

V gene TRBV7-9 combines with J gene TRBJ2-7; 13 positions agree with TRBD2. Germline CDR1 SEHNR, CDR2 FQNEAQ (reference sequence). This CDR3 region has 14 residues. V was pared by 5 bases and J by 4 bases, with 2 bases of the junction left unmatched. Here the CDR3 reads CASSVGLAGYEQYF. The DNA of the CDR3 is TGTGCCAGCAGCGTGGGACTAGCGGGGTACGAGCAGTACTTC.

V gene TRBV15 combines with J gene TRBJ2-5, with 7 positions matching TRBD2. In germline, CDR1 is LNHNV, CDR2 YYDKDF (reference sequence). J lost 0 bases, V lost 5 bases, and 9 bases had no gene match. The CDR3 consists of 16 residues. CDR3 DNA sequence: TGTGCCACCAGCTGGCATGGGGGGGGTTACCAAGAGACCCAGTACTTC. Protein: CATSWHGGGYQETQYF.

The rearrangement links TRBV27 to TRBJ2-7; tentatively, D is TRBD1 (5 bases). The ends were cut back, 2 bases at V and 3 bases at J, with 8 bases in the middle. From germline, CDR1 is MNHEY and CDR2 SMNVEV (reference sequence). The CDR3 covers 13 residues. CDR3 in amino acids: CASSLGDSYEQYF. The DNA for the CDR3 is TGTGCCAGCAGTTTAGGAGACAGCTACGAGCAGTACTTC.

The chain uses TRBV18 and TRBJ1-1, with 8 bases matching TRBD1. The V gene end was trimmed by 2 bases and the J gene end by 10 bases; junction bases not matched to a gene: 6. The germline V gene encodes CDR1 KGHSH and CDR2 LQKENI. The CDR3 runs 13 residues. CDR3 protein: CASSPETGEVAFF. CDR3 nucleotides: TGTGCCAGCTCACCAGAGACAGGGGAGGTAGCTTTCTTT.

This rearrangement joins TRBV5-6 to TRBJ1-3; TRBD1 might be the D (5 bases). With 0 bases removed from V and 0 bases from J, the gap between germline ends came to 10 bases. Germline lookup yields CDR1 SGHDT and CDR2 YYEEEE. This CDR3 comprises 16 residues. The CDR3, as DNA: TGTGCCAGCAGCTTGGGTCTGGGGCACTCTGGAAACACCATATATTTT. It codes for CASSLGLGHSGNTIYF.

The V and J genes are TRBV6-5 and TRBJ2-4, with D perhaps matching TRBD1 (5 bases). Trimming pared 6 bases from V and 9 bases from J, leaving 18 bases between. There are 14 residues in the CDR3. Per germline, CDR1 MNHEY and CDR2 SVGAGI. The CDR3 DNA is TGTGCCAGCAGCCGGTTGGACATTTTGGGCATTCAGTACTTC. Translation gives CASSRLDILGIQYF.

The V call is TRBV28, the J call TRBJ1-1, with 7 bases lining up with TRBD1. CDR1 is MDHEN and CDR2 is SYDVKM in the germline V gene. With 6 bases clipped from V and 3 bases from J, the junction kept 7 bases outside the gene matches. This CDR3 spans 14 amino acids. This chain's CDR3 is CASRKRGRYTEAFF. CDR3 bases: TGTGCCAGCAGGAAGAGGGGGCGGTACACTGAAGCTTTCTTT.